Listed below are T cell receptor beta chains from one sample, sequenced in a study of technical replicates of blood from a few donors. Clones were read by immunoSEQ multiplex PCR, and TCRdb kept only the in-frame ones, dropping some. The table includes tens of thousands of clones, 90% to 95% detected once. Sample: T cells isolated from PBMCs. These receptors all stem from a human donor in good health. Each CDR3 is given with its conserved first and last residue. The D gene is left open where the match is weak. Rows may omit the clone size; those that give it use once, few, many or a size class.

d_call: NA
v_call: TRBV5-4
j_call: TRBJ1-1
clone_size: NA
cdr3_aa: CASSAPGSPNTEAFF
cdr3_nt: TGTGCCAGCAGCGCGCCGGGATCCCCTAACACTGAAGCTTTCTTT

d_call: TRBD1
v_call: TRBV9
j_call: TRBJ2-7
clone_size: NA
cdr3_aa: CASSAPRDSYEQYF
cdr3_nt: TGTGCCAGCAGCGCACCCCGGGACAGCTACGAGCAGTACTTC

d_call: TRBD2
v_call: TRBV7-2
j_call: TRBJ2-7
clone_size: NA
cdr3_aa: CASSLGTSGRTLSYEQYF
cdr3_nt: TGTGCCAGCAGCTTGGGGACTAGCGGGAGGACCCTCTCCTACGAGCAGTACTTC

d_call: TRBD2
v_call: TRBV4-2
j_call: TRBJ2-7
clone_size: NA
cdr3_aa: CASSSRSGRGYEQYF
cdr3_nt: TGTGCCAGCAGCTCCCGTAGCGGGAGGGGTTACGAGCAGTACTTC

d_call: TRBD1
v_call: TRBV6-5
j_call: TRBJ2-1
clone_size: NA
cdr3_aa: CASTLTGGAGNEQFF
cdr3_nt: TGTGCCAGCACCCTTACAGGGGGCGCCGGGAATGAGCAGTTCTTC

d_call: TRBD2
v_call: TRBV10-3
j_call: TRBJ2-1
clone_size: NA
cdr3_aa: CAISRGLANVDEQFF
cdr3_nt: TGTGCCATCAGCCGAGGACTAGCGAATGTCGATGAGCAGTTCTTC

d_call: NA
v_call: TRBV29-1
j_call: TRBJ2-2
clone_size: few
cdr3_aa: CSGSSGVYTGELFF
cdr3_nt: TGCAGCGGCTCCTCAGGGGTGTACACCGGGGAGCTGTTTTTT

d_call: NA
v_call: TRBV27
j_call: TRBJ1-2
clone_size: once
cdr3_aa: CASRRTVTGHGYTF
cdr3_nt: TGTGCCAGCCGCAGAACAGTAACAGGGCATGGCTACACCTTC

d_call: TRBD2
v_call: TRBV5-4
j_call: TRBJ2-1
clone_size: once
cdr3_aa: CASSLLAGTFYNEQFF
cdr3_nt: TGTGCCAGCAGCTTGTTAGCGGGGACCTTCTACAATGAGCAGTTCTTC

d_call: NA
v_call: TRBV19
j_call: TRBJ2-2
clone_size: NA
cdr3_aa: CASSTRTALAGELFF
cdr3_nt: TGTGCCAGTAGTACCCGGACAGCTCTCGCCGGGGAGCTGTTTTTT

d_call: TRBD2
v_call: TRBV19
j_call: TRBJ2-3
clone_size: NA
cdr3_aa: CASRRGVLLDTQYF
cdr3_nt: TGTGCCAGTAGACGGGGGGTTCTGTTAGATACGCAGTATTTT

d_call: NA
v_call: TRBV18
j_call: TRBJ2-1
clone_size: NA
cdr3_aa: CASSPKATGNEQFF
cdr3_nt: TGTGCCAGCTCACCAAAGGCGACGGGCAATGAGCAGTTCTTC

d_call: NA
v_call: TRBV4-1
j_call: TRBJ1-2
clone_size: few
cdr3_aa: CASSQEGEGTVYGYTF
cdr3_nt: TGCGCCAGCAGCCAAGAGGGAGAGGGAACAGTTTATGGCTACACCTTC

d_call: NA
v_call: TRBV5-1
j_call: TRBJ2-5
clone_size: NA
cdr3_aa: CASSLGGIIAEETQYF
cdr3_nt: TGCGCCAGCAGCTTGGGGGGAATTATAGCGGAAGAGACCCAGTACTTC

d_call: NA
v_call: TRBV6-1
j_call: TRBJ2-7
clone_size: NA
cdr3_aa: CASSAPPRELTYEQYF
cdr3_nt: TGTGCCAGCAGTGCGCCGCCCCGGGAGCTAACCTACGAGCAGTACTTC

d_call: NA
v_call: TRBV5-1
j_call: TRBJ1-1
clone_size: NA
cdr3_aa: CASSAEGPNTEAFF
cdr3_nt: TGCGCCAGCAGCGCCGAGGGCCCGAACACTGAAGCTTTCTTT

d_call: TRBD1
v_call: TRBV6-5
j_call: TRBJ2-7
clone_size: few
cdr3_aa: CASSWGQESYEQYF
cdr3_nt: TGTGCCAGCAGTTGGGGACAGGAGTCCTACGAGCAGTACTTC

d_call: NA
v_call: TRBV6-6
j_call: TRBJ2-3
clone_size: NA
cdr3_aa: CASSSQADTQYF
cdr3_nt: TGTGCCAGCAGTTCTCAGGCAGATACGCAGTATTTT

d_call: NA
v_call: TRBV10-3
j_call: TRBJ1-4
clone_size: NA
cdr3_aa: CAISRATNEKLFF
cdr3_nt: TGTGCCATCAGTCGGGCAACTAATGAAAAACTGTTTTTT

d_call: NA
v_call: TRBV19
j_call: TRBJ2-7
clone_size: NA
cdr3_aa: CASSIPQGEQYF
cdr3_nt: TGTGCCAGTAGTATCCCCCAGGGGGAGCAGTACTTC

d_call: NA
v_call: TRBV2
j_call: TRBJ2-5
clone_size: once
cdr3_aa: CASRQGFIVETQYF
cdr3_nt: TGTGCCAGCAGACAGGGATTTATAGTAGAGACCCAGTACTTC

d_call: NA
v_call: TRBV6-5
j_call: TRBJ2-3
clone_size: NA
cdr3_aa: CASSYAGSTDTQYF
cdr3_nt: TGTGCCAGCAGTTACGCGGGGAGCACAGATACGCAGTATTTT

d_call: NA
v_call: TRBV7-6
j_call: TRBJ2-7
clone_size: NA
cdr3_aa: CASSHRVGSGEEQYF
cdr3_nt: TGTGCCAGCAGCCATCGCGTGGGTAGCGGCGAAGAGCAGTACTTC

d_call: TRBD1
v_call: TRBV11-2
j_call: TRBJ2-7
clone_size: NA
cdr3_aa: CASSRDSTYEQYF
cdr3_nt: TGTGCCAGCAGTAGGGACAGTACCTACGAGCAGTACTTC

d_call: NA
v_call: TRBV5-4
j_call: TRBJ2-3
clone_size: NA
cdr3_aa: CASSPSDTTDTQYF
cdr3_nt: TGTGCCAGCAGCCCATCAGACACCACAGATACGCAGTATTTT

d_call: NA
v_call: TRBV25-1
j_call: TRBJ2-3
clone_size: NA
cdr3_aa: CASRLDSTDTQYF
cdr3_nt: TGTGCCAGCAGGCTAGACAGCACAGATACGCAGTATTTT

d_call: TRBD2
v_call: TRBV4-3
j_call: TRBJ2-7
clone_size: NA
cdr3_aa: CASSQDERGYEQYF
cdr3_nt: TGCGCCAGCAGCCAAGACGAGCGGGGTTACGAGCAGTACTTC

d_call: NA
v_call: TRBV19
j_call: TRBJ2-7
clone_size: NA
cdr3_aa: CASSPVFYGGTYEQYF
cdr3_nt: TGTGCCAGTAGTCCGGTTTTTTACGGGGGTACCTACGAGCAGTACTTC

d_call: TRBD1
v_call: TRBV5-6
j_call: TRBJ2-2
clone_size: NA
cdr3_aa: CASRPGTGYTGELFF
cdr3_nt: TGTGCCAGCAGACCCGGGACAGGGTATACCGGGGAGCTGTTTTTT

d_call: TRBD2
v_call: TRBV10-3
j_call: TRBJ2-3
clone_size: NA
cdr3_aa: CAISERGGYSADTQYF
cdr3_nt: TGTGCCATCAGTGAGCGCGGGGGATATAGCGCAGATACGCAGTATTTT

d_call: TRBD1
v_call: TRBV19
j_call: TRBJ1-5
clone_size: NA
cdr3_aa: CASSLQGKQPQHF
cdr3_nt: TGTGCCAGTAGCTTACAGGGGAAACAGCCCCAGCATTTT

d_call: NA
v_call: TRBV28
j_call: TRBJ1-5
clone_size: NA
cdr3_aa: CASNRTPNQPQHF
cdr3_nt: TGTGCCAGCAACAGAACTCCAAATCAGCCCCAGCATTTT

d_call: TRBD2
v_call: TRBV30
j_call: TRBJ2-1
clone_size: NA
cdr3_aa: CAWRSKRESSYNEQFF
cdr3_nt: TGTGCCTGGAGGTCCAAGCGGGAAAGCTCCTACAATGAGCAGTTCTTC

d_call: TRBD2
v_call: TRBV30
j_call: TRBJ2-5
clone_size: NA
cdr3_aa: CAWSQLAGAETQYF
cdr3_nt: TGTGCCTGGAGTCAACTAGCGGGAGCAGAGACCCAGTACTTC

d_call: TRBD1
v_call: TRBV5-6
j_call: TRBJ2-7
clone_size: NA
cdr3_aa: CASSRRPGQGYWEQYF
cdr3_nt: TGTGCCAGCAGCCGACGGCCGGGACAGGGGTATTGGGAGCAGTACTTC

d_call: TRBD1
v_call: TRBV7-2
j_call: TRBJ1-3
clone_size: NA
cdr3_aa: CASSVYRGQGGNTIYF
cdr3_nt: TGTGCCAGCAGCGTTTACAGGGGGCAGGGTGGAAACACCATATATTTT

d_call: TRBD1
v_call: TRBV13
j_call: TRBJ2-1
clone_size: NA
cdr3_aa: CASSLFRGKNEQFF
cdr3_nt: TGTGCCAGCAGCTTATTCAGGGGGAAGAATGAGCAGTTCTTC

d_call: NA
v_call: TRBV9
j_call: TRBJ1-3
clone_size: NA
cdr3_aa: CASSVGGGVGNTIYF
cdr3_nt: TGTGCCAGCAGCGTAGGAGGCGGGGTTGGAAACACCATATATTTT

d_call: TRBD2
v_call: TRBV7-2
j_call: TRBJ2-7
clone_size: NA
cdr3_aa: CASRSSGSNEQYF
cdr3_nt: TGTGCCAGCCGGTCTAGCGGGAGTAACGAGCAGTACTTC

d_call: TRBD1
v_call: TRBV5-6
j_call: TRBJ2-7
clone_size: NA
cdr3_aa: CASSLGQGRLMYF
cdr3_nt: TGTGCCAGCAGCTTGGGACAGGGGAGATTAATGTACTTC